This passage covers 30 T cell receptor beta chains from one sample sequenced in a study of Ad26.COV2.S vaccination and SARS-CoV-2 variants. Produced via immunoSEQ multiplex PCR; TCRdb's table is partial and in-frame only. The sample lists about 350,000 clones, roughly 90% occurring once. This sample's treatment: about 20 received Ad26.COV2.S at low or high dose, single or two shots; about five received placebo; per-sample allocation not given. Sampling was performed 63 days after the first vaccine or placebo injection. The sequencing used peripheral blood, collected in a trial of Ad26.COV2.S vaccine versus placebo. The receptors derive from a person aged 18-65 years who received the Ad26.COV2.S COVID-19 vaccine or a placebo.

The CDR3 here is CASSYGGTNQPQHF. The CDR3, as DNA: TGTGCCAGCAGTTACGGGGGTACGAATCAGCCCCAGCATTTT. The chain has TRBV6-2 or TRBV6-3 and TRBJ1-5; TRBD1 might be the D (5 bases). Trimming took off 2 bases at V and 4 bases at J, with 9 bases between the two ends. The CDR3 contains 14 residues. From germline, CDR1 is MNHEY and CDR2 SVGEGT.

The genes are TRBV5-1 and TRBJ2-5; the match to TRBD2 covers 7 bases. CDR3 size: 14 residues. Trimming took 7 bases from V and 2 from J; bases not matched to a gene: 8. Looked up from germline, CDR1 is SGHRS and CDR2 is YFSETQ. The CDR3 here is CASSWGGEQETQYF. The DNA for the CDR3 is TGCGCCAGCTCCTGGGGGGGAGAACAAGAGACCCAGTACTTC.

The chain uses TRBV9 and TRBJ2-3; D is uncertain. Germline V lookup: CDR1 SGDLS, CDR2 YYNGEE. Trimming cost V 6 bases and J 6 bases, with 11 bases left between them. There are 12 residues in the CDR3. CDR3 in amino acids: CASTLGRDTQYF. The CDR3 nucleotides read TGTGCCAGCACCCTAGGACGGGATACGCAGTATTTT.

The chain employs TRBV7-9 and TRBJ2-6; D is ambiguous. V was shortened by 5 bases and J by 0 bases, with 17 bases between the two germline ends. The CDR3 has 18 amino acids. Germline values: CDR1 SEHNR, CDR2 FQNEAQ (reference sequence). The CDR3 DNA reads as TGTGCCAGCAGCAGCCCCCAGCGCAAACACTCTGGGGCCAACGTCCTGACTTTC. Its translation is CASSSPQRKHSGANVLTF.

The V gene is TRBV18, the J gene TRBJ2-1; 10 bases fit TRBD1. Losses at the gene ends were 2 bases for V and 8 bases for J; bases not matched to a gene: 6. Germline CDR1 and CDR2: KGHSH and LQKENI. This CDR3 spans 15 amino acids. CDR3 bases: TGTGCCAGCTCACCATACGGACAGGGGGTTGATGAGCAGTTCTTC. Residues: CASSPYGQGVDEQFF.

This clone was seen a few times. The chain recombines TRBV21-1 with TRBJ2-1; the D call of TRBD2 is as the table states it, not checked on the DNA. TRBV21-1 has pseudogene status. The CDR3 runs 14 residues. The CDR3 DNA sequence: TGTGCCAGCAGCAAAGTCATGTTTCTAAGAGAGCAGTTCTTC. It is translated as CASSKVMFLREQFF.

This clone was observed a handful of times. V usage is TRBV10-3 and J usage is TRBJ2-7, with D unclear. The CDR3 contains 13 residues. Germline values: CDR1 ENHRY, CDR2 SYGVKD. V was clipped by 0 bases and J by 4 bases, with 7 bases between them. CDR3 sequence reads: CAISESVTYEQYF. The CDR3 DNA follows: TGTGCCATCAGTGAGTCTGTGACGTACGAGCAGTACTTC.

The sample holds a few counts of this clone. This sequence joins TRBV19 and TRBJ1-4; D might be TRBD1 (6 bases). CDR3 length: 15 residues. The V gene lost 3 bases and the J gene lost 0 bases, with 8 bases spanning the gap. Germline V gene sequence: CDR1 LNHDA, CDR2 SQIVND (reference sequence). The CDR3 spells CASSMQGTTNEKLFF. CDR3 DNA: TGTGCCAGTAGTATGCAGGGGACAACTAATGAAAAACTGTTTTTT.

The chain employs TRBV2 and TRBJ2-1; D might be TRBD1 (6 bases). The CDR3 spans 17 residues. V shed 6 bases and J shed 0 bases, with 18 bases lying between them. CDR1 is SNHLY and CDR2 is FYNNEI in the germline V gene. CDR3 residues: CASRPPGHQSSYNEQFF. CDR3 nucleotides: TGTGCCAGCAGACCCCCGGGACACCAAAGCTCCTACAATGAGCAGTTCTTC.

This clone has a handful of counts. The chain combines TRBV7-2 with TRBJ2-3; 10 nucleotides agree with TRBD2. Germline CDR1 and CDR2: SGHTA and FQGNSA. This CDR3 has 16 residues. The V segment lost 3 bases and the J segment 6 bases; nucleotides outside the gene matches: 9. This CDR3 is CASSFEAGGPADTQYF. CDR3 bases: TGTGCCAGCAGCTTTGAAGCGGGAGGGCCTGCGGATACGCAGTATTTT.

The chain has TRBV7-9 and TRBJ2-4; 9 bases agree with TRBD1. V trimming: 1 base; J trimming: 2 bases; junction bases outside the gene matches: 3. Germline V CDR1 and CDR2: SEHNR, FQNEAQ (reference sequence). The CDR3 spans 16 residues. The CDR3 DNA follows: TGTGCCAGCAGCTTAGGTGGGACAGGGACCAAAAACATTCAGTACTTC. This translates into CASSLGGTGTKNIQYF.

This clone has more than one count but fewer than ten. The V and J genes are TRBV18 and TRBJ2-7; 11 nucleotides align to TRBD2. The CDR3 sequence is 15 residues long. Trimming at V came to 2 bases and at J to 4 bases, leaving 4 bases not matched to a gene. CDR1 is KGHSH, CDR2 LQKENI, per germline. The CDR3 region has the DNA TGTGCCAGCTCACCAGAACTAGCGGGAGTTTACGAGCAGTACTTC. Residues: CASSPELAGVYEQYF.

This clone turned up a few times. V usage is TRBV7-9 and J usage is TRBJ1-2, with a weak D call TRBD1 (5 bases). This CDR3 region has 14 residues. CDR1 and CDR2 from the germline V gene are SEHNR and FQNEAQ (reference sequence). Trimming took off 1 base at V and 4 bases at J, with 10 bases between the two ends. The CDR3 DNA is TGTGCCAGCAGCTTAGGGGGCAGCTTCTATGGCTACACCTTC. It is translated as CASSLGGSFYGYTF.

CDR3 in amino acids: CASSITVGLGYTF. CDR3 DNA: TGTGCCAGTAGTATAACGGTCGGGCTCGGCTACACCTTC. The chain recombines TRBV19 with TRBJ1-2; D uncertain. CDR1 and CDR2 (germline): LNHDA, SQIVND (reference sequence). The CDR3 runs to 13 residues. V was shortened by 2 bases and J by 8 bases, with 12 bases between the two germline ends. The full variable domain, its missing parts supplied by reference TRBV19 and TRBJ1-2, is DGGITQSPKYLFRKEGQNVTLSCEQNLNHDAMYWYRQDPGQGLRLIYYSQIVNDFQKGDIAEGYSVSREKKESFPLTVTSAQKNPTAFYLCASSITVGLGYTFGSGTRLTVV.

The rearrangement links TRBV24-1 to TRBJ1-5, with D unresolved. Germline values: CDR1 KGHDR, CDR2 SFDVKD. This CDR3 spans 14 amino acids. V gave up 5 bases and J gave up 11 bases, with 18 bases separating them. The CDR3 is CATSGSSRPQAQHF. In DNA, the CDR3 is TGTGCCACCAGTGGTTCCAGTCGCCCCCAGGCCCAGCATTTT.

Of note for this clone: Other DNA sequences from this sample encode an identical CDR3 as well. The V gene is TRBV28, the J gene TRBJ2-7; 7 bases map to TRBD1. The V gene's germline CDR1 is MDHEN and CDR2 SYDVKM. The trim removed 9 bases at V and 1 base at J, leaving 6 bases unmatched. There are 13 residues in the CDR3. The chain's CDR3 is CASQPGQSYEQYF. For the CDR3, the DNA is TGTGCCAGTCAGCCGGGACAGTCCTACGAGCAGTACTTC.

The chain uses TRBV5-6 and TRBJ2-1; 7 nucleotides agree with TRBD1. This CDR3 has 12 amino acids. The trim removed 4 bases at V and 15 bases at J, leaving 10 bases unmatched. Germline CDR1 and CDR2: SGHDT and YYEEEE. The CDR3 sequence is CASSPAQGPRFF. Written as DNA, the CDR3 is TGTGCCAGCAGCCCAGCACAGGGGCCTAGGTTCTTC.

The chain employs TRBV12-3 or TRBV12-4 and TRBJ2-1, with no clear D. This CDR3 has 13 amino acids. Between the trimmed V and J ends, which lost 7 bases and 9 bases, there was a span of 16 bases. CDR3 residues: CASIRSLVGEQFF. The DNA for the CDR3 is TGTGCCAGCATTCGGTCCCTGGTGGGTGAGCAGTTCTTC.

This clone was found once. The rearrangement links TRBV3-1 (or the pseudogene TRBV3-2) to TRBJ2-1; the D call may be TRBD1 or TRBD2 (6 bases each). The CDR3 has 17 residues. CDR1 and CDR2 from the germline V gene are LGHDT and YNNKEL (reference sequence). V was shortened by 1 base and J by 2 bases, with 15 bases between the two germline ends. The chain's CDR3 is CASSQGGGTSPYNEQFF. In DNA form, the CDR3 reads TGTGCCAGCAGCCAAGGTGGGGGGACATCCCCCTACAATGAGCAGTTCTTC.

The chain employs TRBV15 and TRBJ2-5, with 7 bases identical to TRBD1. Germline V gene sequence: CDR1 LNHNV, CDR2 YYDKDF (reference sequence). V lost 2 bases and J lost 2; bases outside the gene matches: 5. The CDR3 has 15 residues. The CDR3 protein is CATSRNRQGQETQYF. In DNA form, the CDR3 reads TGTGCCACCAGCAGAAACCGACAGGGTCAAGAGACCCAGTACTTC.

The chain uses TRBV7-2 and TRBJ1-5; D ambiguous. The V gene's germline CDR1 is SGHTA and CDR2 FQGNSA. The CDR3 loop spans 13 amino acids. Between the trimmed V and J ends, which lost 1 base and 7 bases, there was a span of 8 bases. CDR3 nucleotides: TGTGCCAGCAGCTTAGTGGAGGGACAGCCCCAGCATTTT. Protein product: CASSLVEGQPQHF.

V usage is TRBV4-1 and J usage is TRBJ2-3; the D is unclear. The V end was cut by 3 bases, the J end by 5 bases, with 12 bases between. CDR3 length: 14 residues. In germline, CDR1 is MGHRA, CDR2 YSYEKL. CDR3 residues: CASSQVPTGDTQYF. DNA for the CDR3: TGCGCCAGCAGCCAGGTCCCTACCGGAGATACGCAGTATTTT.

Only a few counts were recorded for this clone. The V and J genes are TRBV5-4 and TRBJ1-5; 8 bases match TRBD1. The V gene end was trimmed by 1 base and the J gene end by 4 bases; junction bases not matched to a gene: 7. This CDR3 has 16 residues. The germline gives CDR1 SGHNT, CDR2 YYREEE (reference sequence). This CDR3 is CASSLPGGAGNQPQHF. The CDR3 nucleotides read TGTGCCAGCAGCTTGCCAGGGGGCGCGGGTAATCAGCCCCAGCATTTT.

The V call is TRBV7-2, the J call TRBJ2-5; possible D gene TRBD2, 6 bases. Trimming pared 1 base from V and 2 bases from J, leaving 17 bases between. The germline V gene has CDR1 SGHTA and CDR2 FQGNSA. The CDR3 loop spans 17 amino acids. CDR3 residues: CASSLGGGASGQETQYF. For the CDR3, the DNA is TGTGCCAGCAGCTTAGGGGGAGGAGCGAGCGGGCAAGAGACCCAGTACTTC.

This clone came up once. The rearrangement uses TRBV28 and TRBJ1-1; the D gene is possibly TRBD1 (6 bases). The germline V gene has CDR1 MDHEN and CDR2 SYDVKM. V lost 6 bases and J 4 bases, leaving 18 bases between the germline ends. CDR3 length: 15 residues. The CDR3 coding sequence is TGTGCCAGCAGCTCTAACGGACAGTTGAGCACTGAAGCTTTCTTT. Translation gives CASSSNGQLSTEAFF.

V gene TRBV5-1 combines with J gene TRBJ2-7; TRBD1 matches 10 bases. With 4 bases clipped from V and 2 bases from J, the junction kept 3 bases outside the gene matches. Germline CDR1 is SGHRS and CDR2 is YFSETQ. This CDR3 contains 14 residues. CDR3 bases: TGCGCCAGCAGCCCAGGGACAGGGGCCTACGAGCAGTACTTC. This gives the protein CASSPGTGAYEQYF.

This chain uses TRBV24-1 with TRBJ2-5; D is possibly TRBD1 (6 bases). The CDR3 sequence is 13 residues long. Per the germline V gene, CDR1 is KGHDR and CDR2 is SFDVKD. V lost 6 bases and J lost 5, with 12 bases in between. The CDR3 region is CATSSGDGETQYF. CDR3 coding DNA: TGTGCCACCAGTTCAGGGGACGGGGAGACCCAGTACTTC.

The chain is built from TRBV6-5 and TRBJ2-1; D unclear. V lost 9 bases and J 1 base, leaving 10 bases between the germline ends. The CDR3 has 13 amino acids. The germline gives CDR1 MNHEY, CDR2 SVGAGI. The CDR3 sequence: CASGIVSYNEQFF. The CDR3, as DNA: TGTGCCAGTGGGATTGTATCCTACAATGAGCAGTTCTTC.

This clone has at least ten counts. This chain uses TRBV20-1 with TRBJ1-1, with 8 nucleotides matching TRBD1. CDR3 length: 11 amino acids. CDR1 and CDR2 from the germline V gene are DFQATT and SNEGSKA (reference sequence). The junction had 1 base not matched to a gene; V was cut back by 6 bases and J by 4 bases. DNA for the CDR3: TGCAGTGCCACAGGGGGCACTGAAGCTTTCTTT. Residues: CSATGGTEAFF.

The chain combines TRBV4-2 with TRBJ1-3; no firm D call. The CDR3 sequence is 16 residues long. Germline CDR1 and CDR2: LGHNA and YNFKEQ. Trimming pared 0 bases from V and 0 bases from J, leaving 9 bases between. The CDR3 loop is CASSQEDQSSGNTIYF. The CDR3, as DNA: TGTGCCAGCAGCCAAGAGGACCAGAGCTCTGGAAACACCATATATTTT.